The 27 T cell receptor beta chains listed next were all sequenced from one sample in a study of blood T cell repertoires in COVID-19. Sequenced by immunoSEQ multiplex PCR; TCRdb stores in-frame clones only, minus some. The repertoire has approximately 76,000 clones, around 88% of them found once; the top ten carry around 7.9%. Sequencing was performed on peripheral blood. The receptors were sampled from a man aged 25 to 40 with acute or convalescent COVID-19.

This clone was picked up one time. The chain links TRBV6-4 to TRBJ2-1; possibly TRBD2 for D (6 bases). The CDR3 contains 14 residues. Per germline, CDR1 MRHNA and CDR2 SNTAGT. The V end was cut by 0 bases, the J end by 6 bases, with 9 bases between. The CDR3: CASSDSEGSNEQFF. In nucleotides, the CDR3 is TGTGCCAGCAGTGACTCGGAGGGGTCCAATGAGCAGTTCTTC.

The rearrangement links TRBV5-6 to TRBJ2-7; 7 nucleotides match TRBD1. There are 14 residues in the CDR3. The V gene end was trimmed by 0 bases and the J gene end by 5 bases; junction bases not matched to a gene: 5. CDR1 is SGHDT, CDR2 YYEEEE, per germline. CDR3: CASSLANRGNEQYF. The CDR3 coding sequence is TGTGCCAGCAGCTTGGCTAACAGGGGAAACGAGCAGTACTTC.

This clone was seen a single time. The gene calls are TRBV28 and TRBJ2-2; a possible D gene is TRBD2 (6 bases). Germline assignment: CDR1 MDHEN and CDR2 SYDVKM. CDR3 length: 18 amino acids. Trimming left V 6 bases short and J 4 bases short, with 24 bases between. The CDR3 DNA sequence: TGTGCCAGCAGCAGACGCCGGATTCCGGGAGAGGGCACCGGGGAGCTGTTTTTT. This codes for CASSRRRIPGEGTGELFF. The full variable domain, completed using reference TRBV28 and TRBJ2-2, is DVKVTQSSRYLVKRTGEKVFLECVQDMDHENMFWYRQDPGLGLRLIYFSYDVKMKEKGDIPEGYSVSREKKERFSLILESASTNQTSMYLCASSRRRIPGEGTGELFFGEGSRLTVL.

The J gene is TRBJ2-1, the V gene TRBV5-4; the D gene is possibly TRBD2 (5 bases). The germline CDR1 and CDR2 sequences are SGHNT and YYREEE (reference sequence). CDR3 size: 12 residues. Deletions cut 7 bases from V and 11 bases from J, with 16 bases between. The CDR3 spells CASSWAGEQQFF. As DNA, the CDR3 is TGTGCCAGCTCTTGGGCTGGGGAGCAGCAGTTCTTC.

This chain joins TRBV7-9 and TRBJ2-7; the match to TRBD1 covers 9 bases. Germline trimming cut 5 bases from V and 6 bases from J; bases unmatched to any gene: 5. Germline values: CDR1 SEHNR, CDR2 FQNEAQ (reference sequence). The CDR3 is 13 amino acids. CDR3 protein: CASSPRDRAEQYF. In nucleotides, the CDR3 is TGTGCCAGCAGCCCCAGGGACAGGGCCGAGCAGTACTTC. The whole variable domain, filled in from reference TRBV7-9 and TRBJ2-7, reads DTGVSQNPRHKITKRGQNVTFRCDPISEHNRLYWYRQTLGQGPEFLTYFQNEAQLEKSRLLSDRFSAERPKGSFSTLEIQRTEQGDSAMYLCASSPRDRAEQYFGPGTRLTVT.

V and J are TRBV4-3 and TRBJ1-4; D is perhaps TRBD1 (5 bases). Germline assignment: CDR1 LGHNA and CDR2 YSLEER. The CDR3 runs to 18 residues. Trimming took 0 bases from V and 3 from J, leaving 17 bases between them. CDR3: CASSQESSGTGANEKLFF. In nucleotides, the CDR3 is TGCGCCAGCAGCCAAGAATCGTCGGGGACGGGGGCTAATGAAAAACTGTTTTTT.

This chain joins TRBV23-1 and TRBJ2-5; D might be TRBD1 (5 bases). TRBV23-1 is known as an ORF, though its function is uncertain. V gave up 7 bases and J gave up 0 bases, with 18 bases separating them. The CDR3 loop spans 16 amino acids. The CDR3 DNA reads TGCGCCAGCAACGCTATAGACAGAAACCACCAAGAGACCCAGTACTTC. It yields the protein CASNAIDRNHQETQYF.

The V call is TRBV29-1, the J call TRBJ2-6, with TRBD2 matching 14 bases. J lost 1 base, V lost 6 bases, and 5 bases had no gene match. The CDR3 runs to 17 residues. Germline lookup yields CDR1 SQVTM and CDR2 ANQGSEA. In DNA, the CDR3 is TGCAGCGTGCTGGGACTAGCGGGAGTATCTGGGGCCAACGTCCTGACTTTC. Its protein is CSVLGLAGVSGANVLTF.

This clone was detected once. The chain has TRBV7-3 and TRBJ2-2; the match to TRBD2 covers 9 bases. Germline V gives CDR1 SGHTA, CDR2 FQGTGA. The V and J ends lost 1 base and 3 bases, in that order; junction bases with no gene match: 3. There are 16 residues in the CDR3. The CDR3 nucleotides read TGTGCCAGCAGCTTAAGGGGCGGGAGGGACACCGGGGAGCTGTTTTTT. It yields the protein CASSLRGGRDTGELFF.

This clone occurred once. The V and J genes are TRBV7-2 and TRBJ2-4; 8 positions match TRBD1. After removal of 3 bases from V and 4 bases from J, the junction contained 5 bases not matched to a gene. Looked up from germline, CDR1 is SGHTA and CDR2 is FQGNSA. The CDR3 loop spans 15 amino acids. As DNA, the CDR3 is TGTGCCAGCAGCTTGGGGACAGGACCTAAAAACATTCAGTACTTC. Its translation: CASSLGTGPKNIQYF.

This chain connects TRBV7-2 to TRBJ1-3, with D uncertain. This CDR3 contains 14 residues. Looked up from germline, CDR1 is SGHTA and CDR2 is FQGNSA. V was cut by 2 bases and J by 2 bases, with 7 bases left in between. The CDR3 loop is CASSLQKTGNTIYF. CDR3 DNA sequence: TGTGCCAGCAGCTTACAGAAAACTGGAAACACCATATATTTT.

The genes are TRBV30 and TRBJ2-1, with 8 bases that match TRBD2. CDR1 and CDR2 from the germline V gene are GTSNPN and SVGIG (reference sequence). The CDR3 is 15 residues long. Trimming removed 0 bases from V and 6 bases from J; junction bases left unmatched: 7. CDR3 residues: CAWSVLAGTFNEQFF. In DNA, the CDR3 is TGTGCCTGGAGTGTATTAGCGGGAACCTTCAATGAGCAGTTCTTC.

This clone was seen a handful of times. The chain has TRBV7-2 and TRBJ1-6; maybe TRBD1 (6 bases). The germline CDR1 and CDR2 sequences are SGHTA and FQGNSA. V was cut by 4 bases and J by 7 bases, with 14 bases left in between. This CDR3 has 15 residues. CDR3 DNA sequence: TGTGCCAGCAGCTCCAATTTCCAGGGGAATTCACCCCTCCACTTT. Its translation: CASSSNFQGNSPLHF.

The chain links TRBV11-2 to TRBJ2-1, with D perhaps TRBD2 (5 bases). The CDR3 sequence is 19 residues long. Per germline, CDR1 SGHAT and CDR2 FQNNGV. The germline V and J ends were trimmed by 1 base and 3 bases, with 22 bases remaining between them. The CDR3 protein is CASSLAGEARVYNYNEQFF. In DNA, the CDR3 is TGTGCCAGCAGCTTAGCCGGTGAGGCGCGGGTGTATAACTACAATGAGCAGTTCTTC.

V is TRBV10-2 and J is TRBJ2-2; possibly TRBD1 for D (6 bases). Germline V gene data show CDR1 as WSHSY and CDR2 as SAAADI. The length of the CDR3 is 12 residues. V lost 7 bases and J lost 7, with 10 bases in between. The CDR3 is CASNSGVGELFF. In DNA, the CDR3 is TGCGCCAGCAATTCAGGGGTCGGGGAGCTGTTTTTT.

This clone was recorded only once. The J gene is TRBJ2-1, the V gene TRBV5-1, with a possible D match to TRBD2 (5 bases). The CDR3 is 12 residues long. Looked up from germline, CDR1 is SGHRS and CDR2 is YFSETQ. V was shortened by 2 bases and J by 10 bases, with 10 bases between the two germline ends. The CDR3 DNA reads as TGCGCCAGCAGCTTCTACGGGAAAGAGCAGTTCTTC. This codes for CASSFYGKEQFF.

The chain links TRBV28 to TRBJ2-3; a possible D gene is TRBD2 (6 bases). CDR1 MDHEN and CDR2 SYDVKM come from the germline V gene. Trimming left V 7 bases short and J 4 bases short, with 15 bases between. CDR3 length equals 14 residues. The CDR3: CASNRGLGADTQYF. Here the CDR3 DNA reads TGTGCCAGCAACCGGGGACTTGGGGCAGATACGCAGTATTTT.

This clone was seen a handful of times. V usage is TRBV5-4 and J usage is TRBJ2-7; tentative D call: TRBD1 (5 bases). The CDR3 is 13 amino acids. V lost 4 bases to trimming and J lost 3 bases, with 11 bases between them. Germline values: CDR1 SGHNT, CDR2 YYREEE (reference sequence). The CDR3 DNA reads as TGTGCCAGCAGCCTAACCCAGGGCTACGAGCAGTACTTC. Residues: CASSLTQGYEQYF.

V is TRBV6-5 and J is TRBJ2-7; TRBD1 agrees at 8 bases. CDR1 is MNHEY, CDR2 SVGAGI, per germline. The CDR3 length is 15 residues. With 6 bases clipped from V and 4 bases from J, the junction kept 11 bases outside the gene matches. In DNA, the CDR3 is TGTGCCAGCAGAGGATCCGGGACAGGTCGGTACGAGCAGTACTTC. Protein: CASRGSGTGRYEQYF.

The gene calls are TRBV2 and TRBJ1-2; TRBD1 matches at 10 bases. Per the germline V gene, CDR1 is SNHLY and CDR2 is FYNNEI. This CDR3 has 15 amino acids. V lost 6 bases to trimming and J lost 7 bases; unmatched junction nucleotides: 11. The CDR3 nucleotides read TGTGCCAGCAGCCTACCGGGACAGGGGAATGGTGGCTACACCTTC. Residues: CASSLPGQGNGGYTF.

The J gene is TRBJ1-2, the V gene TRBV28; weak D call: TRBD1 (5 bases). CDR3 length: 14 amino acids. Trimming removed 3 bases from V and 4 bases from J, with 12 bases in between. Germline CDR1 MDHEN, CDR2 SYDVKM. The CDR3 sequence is CASSFGQGPYGYTF. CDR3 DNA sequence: TGTGCCAGCAGTTTCGGGCAGGGCCCCTATGGCTACACCTTC.

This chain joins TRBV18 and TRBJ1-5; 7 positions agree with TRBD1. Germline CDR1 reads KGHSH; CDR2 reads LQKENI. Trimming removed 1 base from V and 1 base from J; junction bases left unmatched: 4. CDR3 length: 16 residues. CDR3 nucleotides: TGTGCCAGCTCACCACAGGGGGCGCGGAGCAATCAGCCCCAGCATTTT. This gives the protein CASSPQGARSNQPQHF.

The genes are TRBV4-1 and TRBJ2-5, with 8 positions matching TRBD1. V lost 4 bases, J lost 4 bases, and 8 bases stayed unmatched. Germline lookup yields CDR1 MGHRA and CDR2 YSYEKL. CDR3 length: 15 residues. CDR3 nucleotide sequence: TGCGCCAGCAGCCCCGCCGGACAGGGACTAGAGACCCAGTACTTC. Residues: CASSPAGQGLETQYF.

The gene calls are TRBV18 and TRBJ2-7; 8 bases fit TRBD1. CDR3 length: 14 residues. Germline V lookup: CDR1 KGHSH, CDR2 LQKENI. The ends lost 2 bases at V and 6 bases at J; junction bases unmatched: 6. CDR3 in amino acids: CASSPDSGGSEQYF. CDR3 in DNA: TGTGCCAGCTCACCAGACTCAGGGGGCAGCGAGCAGTACTTC.

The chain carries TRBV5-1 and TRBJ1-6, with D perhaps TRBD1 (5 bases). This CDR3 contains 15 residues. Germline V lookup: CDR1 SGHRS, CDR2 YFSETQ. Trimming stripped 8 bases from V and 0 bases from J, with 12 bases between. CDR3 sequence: CASSDSSSYNSPLHF. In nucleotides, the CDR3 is TGCGCCAGTTCAGACAGTAGCTCCTATAATTCACCCCTCCACTTT.

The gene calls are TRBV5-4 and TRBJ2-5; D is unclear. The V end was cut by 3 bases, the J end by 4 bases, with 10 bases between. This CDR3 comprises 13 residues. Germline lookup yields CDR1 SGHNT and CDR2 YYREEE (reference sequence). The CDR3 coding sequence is TGTGCCAGCAGCTCAGGTCGGTCAGAGACCCAGTACTTC. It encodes CASSSGRSETQYF.

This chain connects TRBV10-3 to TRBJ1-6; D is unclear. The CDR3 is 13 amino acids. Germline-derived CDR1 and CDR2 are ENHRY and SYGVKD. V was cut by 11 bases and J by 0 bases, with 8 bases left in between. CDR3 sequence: CASGGSYNSPLHF. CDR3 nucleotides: TGTGCCTCCGGAGGCTCCTATAATTCACCCCTCCACTTT.